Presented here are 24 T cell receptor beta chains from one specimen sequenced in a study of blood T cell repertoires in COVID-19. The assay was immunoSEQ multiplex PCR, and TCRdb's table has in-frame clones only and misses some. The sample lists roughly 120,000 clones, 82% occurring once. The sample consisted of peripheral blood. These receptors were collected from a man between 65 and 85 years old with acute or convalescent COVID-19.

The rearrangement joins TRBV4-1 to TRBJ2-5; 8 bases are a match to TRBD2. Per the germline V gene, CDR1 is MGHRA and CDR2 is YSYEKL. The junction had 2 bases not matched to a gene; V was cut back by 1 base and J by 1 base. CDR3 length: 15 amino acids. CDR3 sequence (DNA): TGCGCCAGCAGCCAAGGACTAGCGCTCCAAGAGACCCAGTACTTC. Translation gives CASSQGLALQETQYF.

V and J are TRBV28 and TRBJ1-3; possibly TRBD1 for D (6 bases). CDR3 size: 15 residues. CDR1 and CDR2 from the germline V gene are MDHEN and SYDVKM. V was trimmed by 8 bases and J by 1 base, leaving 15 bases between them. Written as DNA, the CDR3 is TGTGCCAGCGTCGAGGGGGGGGCATCTGGAAACACCATATATTTT. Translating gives CASVEGGASGNTIYF.

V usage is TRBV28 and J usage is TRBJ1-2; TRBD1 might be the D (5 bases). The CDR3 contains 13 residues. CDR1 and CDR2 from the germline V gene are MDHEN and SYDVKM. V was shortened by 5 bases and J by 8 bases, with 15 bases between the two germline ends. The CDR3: CASSQGRGWGYTF. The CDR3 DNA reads TGTGCCAGCAGTCAAGGGAGGGGATGGGGCTACACCTTC.

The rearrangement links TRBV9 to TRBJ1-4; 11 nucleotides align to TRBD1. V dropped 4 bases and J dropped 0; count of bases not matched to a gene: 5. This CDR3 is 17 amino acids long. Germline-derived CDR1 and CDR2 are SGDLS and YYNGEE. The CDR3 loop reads CASSLSGQGATNEKLFF. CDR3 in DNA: TGTGCCAGCAGCCTCTCGGGACAGGGGGCAACTAATGAAAAACTGTTTTTT.

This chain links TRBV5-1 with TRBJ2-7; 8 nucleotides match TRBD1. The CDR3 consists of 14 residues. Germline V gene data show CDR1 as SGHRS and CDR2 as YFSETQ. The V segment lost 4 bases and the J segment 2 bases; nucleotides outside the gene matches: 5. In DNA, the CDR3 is TGCGCCAGCAGCACCGGACAGGGAACCTACGAGCAGTACTTC. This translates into CASSTGQGTYEQYF.

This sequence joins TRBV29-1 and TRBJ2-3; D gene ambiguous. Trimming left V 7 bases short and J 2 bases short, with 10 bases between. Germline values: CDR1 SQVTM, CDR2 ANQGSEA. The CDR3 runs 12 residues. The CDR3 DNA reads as TGCAGCGCCCGACACTTCACAGATACGCAGTATTTT. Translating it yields CSARHFTDTQYF.

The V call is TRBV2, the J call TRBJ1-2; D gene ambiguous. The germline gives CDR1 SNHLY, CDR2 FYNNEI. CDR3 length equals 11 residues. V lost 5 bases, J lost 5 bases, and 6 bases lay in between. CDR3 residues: CASSRGYGYTF. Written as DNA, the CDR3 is TGTGCCAGCAGTCGGGGTTATGGCTACACCTTC.

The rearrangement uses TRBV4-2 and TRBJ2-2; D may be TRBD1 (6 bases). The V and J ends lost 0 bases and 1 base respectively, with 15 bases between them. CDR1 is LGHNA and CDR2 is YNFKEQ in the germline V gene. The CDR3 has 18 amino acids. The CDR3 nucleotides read TGTGCCAGCAGCCAAGATCGGGTGGGACATGGGAACACCGGGGAGCTGTTTTTT. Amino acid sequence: CASSQDRVGHGNTGELFF.

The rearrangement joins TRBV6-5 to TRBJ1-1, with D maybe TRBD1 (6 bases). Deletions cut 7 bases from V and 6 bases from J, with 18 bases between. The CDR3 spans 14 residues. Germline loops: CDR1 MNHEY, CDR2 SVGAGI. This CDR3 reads CASKDASRGSEAFF. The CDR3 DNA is TGTGCCAGCAAGGACGCCTCCAGGGGATCTGAAGCTTTCTTT.

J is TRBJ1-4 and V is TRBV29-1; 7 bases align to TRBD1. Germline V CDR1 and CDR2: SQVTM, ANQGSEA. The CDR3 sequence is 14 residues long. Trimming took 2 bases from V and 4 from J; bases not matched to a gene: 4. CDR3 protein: CSVEMAGGNEKLFF. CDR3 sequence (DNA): TGCAGCGTTGAAATGGCAGGGGGTAATGAAAAACTGTTTTTT. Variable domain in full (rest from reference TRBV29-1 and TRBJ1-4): SAVISQKPSRDICQRGTSLTIQCQVDSQVTMMFWYRQQPGQSLTLIATANQGSEATYESGFVIDKFPISRPNLTFSTLTVSNMSPEDSSIYLCSVEMAGGNEKLFFGSGTQLSVL.

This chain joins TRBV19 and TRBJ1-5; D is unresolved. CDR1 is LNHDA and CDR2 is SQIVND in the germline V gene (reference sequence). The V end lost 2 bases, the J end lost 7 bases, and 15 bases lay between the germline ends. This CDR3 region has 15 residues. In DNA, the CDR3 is TGTGCCAGTAGTATAACTACTAATCGAGGGCAGCCCCAGCATTTT. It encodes CASSITTNRGQPQHF. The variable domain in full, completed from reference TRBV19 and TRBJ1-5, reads DGGITQSPKYLFRKEGQNVTLSCEQNLNHDAMYWYRQDPGQGLRLIYYSQIVNDFQKGDIAEGYSVSREKKESFPLTVTSAQKNPTAFYLCASSITTNRGQPQHFGDGTRLSIL.

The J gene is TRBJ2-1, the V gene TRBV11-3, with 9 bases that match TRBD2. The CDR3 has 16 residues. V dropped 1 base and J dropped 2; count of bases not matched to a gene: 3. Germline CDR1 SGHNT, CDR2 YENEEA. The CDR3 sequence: CASSLGRGGPYNEQFF. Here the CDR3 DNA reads TGTGCCAGCAGCTTAGGGCGGGGGGGCCCCTACAATGAGCAGTTCTTC.

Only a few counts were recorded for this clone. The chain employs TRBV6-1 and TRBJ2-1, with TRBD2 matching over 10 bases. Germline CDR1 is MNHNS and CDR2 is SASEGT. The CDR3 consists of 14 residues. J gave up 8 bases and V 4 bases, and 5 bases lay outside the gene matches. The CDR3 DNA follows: TGTGCCAGCAGTGCAGCGGGAGGGAGGGATGAGCAGTTCTTC. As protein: CASSAAGGRDEQFF.

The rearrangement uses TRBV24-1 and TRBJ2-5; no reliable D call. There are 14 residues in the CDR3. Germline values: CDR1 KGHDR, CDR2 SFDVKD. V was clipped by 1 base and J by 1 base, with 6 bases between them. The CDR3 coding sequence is TGTGCCACCAGTGATTTCAACTTCCAAGAGACCCAGTACTTC. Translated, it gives CATSDFNFQETQYF.

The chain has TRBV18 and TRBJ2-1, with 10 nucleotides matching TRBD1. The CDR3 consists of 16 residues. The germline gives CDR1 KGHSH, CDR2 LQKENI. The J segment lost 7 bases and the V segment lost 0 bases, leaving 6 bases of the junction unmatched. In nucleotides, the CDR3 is TGTGCCAGCTCACCACCGTCCGACAGGGGGCTAAATGAGCAGTTCTTC. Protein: CASSPPSDRGLNEQFF.

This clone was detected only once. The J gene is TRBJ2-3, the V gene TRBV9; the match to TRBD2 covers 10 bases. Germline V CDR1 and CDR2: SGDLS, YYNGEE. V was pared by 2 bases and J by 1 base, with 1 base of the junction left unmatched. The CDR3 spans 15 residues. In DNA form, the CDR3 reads TGTGCCAGCAGCGTGCTAGCGGGGGGCACAGATACGCAGTATTTT. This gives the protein CASSVLAGGTDTQYF.

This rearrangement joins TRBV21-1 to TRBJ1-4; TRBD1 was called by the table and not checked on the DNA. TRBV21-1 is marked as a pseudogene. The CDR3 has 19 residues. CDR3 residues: CASSKRWGTGGISMKKLFF. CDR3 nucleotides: TGTGCCAGCAGCAAAAGATGGGGGACAGGGGGCATTTCGATGAAAAAACTGTTTTTT.

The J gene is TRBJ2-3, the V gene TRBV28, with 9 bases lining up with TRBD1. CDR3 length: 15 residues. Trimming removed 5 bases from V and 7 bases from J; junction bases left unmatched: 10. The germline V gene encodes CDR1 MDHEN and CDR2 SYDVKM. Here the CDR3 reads CASSSRDRAFYTQYF. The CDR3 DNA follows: TGTGCCAGCAGTAGCCGGGACAGGGCATTTTATACGCAGTATTTT.

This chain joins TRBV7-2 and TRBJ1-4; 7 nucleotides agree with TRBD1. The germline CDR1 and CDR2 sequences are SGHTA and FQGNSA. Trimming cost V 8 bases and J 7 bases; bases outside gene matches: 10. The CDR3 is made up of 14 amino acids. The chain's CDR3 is CASSSDRWSEKLFF. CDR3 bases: TGTGCCAGCTCCTCGGACAGGTGGTCTGAAAAACTGTTTTTT.

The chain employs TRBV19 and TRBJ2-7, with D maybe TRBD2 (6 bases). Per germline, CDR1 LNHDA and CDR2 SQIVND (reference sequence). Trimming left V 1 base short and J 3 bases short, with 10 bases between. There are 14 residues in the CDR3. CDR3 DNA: TGTGCCAGTAGTATAGGGGGGAGGATCTACGAGCAGTACTTC. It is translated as CASSIGGRIYEQYF.

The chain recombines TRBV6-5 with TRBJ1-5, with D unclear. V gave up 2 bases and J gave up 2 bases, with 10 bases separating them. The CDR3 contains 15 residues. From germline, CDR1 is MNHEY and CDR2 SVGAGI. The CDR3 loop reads CASSYDGAGNQPQHF. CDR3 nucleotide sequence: TGTGCCAGCAGTTACGACGGAGCCGGCAATCAGCCCCAGCATTTT.

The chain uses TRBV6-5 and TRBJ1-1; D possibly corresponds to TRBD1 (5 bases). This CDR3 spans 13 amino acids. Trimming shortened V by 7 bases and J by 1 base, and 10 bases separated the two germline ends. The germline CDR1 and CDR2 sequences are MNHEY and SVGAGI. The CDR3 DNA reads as TGTGCCAGCACGGTGGGGGGGAACACTGAAGCTTTCTTT. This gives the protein CASTVGGNTEAFF.

The CDR3 nucleotides read TGTGCCAGCAGTGAAACTGGGGGCAGGGAAAAACTGTTTTTT. It encodes CASSETGGREKLFF. The V and J genes are TRBV6-1 and TRBJ1-4; possible D gene TRBD1, 6 bases. CDR3 length equals 14 residues. The V gene's germline CDR1 is MNHNS and CDR2 SASEGT. V lost 2 bases and J 8 bases, leaving 12 bases between the germline ends.

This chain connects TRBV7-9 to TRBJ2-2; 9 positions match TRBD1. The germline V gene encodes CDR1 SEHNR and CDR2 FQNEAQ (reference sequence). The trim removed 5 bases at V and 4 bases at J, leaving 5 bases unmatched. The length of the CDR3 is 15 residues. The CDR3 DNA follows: TGTGCCAGCAGCACCGGGACAGGGCTCACCGGGGAGCTGTTTTTT. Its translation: CASSTGTGLTGELFF.